This T cell receptor beta chain was obtained from a study of blood T cells in healthy people across ages. General study results and limits: In older individuals, TCR beta diversity per million T cells was lower, falling roughly linearly with age.

Peripheral blood was drawn, approximately 10 milliliters per donor. Isolated per sample were at least 6 million PBMCs. Using a J-beta primer mix together with a sample-barcoded 5' primer, a second PCR was run for about 7 to 12 cycles. A single record per CDR3 protein comes from TCRdb applying MiXCR to the 5' RACE reads. The data contain about 1.6 million distinct CDR3 sequences, about 35% of them singletons. This clonotype appeared a few times. Antigen unknown. Germline-derived CDR1 and CDR2 are GTSNPN and SVGIG (reference sequence). The CDR3 has 15 amino acids. Unmatched junction bases numbered 9, after V lost 3 bases and J lost 3 bases.

This TCR derives from a woman in her thirties in good health. V usage is TRBV30 and J usage is TRBJ2-7; 9 bases align to TRBD1. Source material: blood. The CDR3 loop reads CAWRIWGTGRYEQYF. DNA of the CDR3: TGTGCCTGGAGGATCTGGGGGACAGGGCGCTACGAGCAGTACTTC.